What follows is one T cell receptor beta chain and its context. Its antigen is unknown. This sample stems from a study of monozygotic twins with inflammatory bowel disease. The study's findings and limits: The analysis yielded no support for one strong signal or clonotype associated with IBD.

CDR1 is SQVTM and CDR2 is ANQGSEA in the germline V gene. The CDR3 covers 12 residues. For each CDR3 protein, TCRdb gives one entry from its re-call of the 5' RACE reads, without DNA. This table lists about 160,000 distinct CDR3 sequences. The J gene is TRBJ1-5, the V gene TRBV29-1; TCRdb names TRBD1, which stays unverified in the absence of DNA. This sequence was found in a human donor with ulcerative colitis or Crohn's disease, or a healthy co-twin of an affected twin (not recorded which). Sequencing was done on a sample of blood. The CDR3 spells CSVGGGNQPQHF.